This T cell receptor beta chain was sequenced in a study of neurological immune-mediated disorders. This clonotype was counted ten times or more. Germline V gene sequence: CDR1 MDHEN, CDR2 SYDVKM. Between the trimmed V and J ends, which lost 5 bases and 4 bases, there was a span of 6 bases. This CDR3 spans 11 amino acids. MiXCR, run by TCRdb on the 5' RACE reads, gives a single entry per CDR3 protein. This repertoire shows roughly 42,000 distinct CDR3 sequences, roughly 13% found once; its top ten account for 10% to 12%. Described time point: longitudinal time-point 3. 2 million PBMCs stored at -80 C were the source of the unsorted libraries.

The sequence was collected from a man aged 30 to 39 in good health. The sequenced sample consisted of PBMCs. V usage is TRBV28 and J usage is TRBJ2-7; a weak D match, TRBD1 (6 bases). This CDR3 is CASSDRYEQYF. CDR3 coding DNA: TGTGCCAGCAGTGACAGGTACGAGCAGTACTTC.